Following are 2 T cell receptor beta chains from one sample sequenced in a study of neoadjuvant anti-PD-1 for oral cavity cancer. Time point in this sample: after neoadjuvant nivolumab, at surgical resection. Profiled with immunoSEQ multiplex PCR; TCRdb holds only in-frame clones, not every one. The sample has over 65,000 clones, 80% to 90% seen once. The sample consisted of PBMCs, taken after nivolumab (anti-PD-1) treatment. All receptors derive from a person aged 35-79 years with oral cavity squamous cell carcinoma.

J is TRBJ1-2 and V is TRBV27; no definite D call. The CDR3 is made up of 15 amino acids. V lost 3 bases, J lost 1 base, and 12 bases lay in between. Per germline, CDR1 MNHEY and CDR2 SMNVEV (reference sequence). The CDR3 DNA is TGTGCCAGCAGTTTCCGGCACGAGTATAACTATGGCTACACCTTC. This codes for CASSFRHEYNYGYTF.

The chain uses TRBV7-6 and TRBJ2-7, with D perhaps matching TRBD1 or TRBD2 (5 bases each). The length of the CDR3 is 13 residues. The germline V and J ends were trimmed by 5 bases and 4 bases, with 12 bases remaining between them. Germline CDR1 is SGHVS and CDR2 is FNYEAQ. The CDR3 loop is CASSQGPAYEQYF. CDR3 in DNA: TGTGCCAGCAGCCAGGGACCAGCTTACGAGCAGTACTTC. The full variable domain, rest sourced from reference TRBV7-6 and TRBJ2-7, is GAGVSQSPRYKVTKRGQDVALRCDPISGHVSLYWYRQALGQGPEFLTYFNYEAQQDKSGLPNDRFSAERPEGSISTLTIQRTEQRDSAMYRCASSQGPAYEQYFGPGTRLTVT.